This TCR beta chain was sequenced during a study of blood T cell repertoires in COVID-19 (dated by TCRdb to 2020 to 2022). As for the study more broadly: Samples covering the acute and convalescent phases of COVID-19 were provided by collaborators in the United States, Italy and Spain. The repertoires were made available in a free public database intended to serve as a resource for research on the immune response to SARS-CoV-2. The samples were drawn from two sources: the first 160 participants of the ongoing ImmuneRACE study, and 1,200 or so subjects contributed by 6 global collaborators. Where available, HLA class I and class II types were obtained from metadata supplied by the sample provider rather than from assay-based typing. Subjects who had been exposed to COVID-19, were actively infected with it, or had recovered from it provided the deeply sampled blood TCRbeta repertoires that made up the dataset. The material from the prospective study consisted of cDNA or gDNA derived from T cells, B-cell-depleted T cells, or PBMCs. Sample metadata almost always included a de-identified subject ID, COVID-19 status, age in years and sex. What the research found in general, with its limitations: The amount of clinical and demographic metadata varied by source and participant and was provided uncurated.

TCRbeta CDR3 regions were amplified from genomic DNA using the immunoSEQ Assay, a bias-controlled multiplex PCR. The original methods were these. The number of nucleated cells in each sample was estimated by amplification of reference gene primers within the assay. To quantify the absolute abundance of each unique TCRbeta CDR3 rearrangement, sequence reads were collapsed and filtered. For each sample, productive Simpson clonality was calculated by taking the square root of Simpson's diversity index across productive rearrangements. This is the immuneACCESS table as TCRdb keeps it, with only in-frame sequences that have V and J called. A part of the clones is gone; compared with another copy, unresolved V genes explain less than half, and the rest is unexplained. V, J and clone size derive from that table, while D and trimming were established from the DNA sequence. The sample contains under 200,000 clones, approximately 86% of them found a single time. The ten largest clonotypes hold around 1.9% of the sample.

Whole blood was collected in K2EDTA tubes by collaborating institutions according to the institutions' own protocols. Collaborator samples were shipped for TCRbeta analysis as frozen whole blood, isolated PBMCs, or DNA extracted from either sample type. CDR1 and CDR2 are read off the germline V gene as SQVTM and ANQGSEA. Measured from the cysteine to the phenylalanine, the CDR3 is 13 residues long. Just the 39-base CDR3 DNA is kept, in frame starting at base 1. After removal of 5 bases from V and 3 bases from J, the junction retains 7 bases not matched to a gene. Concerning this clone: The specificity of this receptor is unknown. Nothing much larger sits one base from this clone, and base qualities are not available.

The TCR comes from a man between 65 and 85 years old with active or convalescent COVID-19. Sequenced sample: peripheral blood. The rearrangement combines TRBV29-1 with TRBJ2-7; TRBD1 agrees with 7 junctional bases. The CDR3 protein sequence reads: CSVRQGSRYEQYF. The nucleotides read TGCAGCGTTCGACAGGGTTCCCGCTACGAGCAGTACTTC.